This TCR beta chain was sequenced during a study of blood T cell repertoires in COVID-19. Across the study: Before being deemed recovered, Cohort 3 donors had two negative PCRs, clearance, or symptom resolution. Sources were T cells, B-cell-depleted T cells, or PBMCs; the material itself was cDNA or gDNA.

The authors' processing: Nucleated cell counts were estimated from reference gene primer amplification. Sequencing was performed with immunoSEQ multiplex PCR; in TCRdb, only in-frame clones are kept and a portion is missing. The V and J calls and clone size come from that table; D and trimming were worked out from the DNA. The table includes roughly 200,000 clones, approximately 87% detected once. A note on this clone: This same CDR3 is encoded by further DNA sequences in the sample.

The source is a woman aged 45-65 years in a cohort exposed to, infected with or recovered from COVID-19 (not recorded which). The sequencing sample was made of PBMCs or T cells enriched from blood (not recorded which).

The CDR3 protein is CASSSVKDRVGNGYTF. Written as DNA, the CDR3 is TGTGCCAGCAGCTCCGTTAAGGACAGGGTAGGGAATGGCTACACCTTC. The chain employs TRBV7-2 and TRBJ1-2; TRBD1 aligns across 8 bases. From germline, CDR1 is SGHTA and CDR2 FQGNSA. The CDR3 runs to 16 residues. Trimming removed 4 bases from V and 6 bases from J; junction bases left unmatched: 13. The full variable domain, completed using reference TRBV7-2 and TRBJ1-2, is GAGVSQSPSNKVTEKGKDVELRCDPISGHTALYWYRQSLGQGLEFLIYFQGNSAPDKSGLPSDRFSAERTGGSVSTLTIQRTQQEDSAVYLCASSSVKDRVGNGYTFGSGTRLTVV.